The source of this T cell receptor (beta chain) is a study of CD8+ T cells in alopecia areata. Background on the study: Treatment with tofacitinib (6 to 18 months) was followed by 6 months off drug.

Extraction and reverse transcription of RNA yielded cDNA as the sequencing template. TCRdb's table, derived via immunoSEQ multiplex PCR, lists solely in-frame clones and lacks some. Seen here are some 160,000 clones, around three fifths observed once, and the top ten hold 0.91%. Germline assignment: CDR1 SEHNR and CDR2 FQNEAQ (reference sequence). The CDR3 runs to 13 residues. The V segment lost 2 bases and the J segment 7 bases; nucleotides outside the gene matches: 2. Treatment given: oral pan-JAK inhibitor, 5-10 mg twice daily. The sequencing here drew on CD4+ T cells sorted from blood, taken at week 4, from a patient treated with tofacitinib. This chain uses TRBV7-9 with TRBJ1-5, with 7 bases matching TRBD1. This sequence was found in a human donor with alopecia areata. CDR3 bases: TGTGCCAGCAGCTTAACAGGGGACCAGCCCCAGCATTTT. Translating gives CASSLTGDQPQHF.